This T cell receptor beta chain was sequenced during a study of T cells after yellow fever vaccination. Whole-study findings and limits: From the bulk population, abundant clonotypes could contaminate and appear within FACS-sorted repertoires. The booster response re-showed most primary clones: over 95% CD4, 88% CD8.

TCRdb reanalysed the 5' RACE reads using MiXCR and keeps one entry per CDR3 protein. The sample yields some 160,000 distinct CDR3 sequences, around 9.3% seen once. This clonotype has at least ten counts. The antigen remains undetermined. Germline loops: CDR1 MNHNY, CDR2 SVGAGI (reference sequence). Trimming removed 6 bases from V and 12 bases from J, with 17 bases in between. This CDR3 has 12 residues. This TCR was sampled from a man aged 18 to 30 who received the YFV17D yellow fever vaccine. This chain connects TRBV6-6 to TRBJ1-1; D might be TRBD1 (6 bases). The sample consisted of CD8+ T cells sorted from PBMCs, taken 45 days after the yellow fever booster vaccination. In DNA, the CDR3 is TGTGCCAGCAGCGACGGGGGCGCCGTTACTTTCTTT. This translates into CASSDGGAVTFF.